A selection of T cell receptor beta chains follows, all from one sample in a study of CD8+CD57+ T cells in acquired aplastic anemia. TCRdb reprocessed the reads via MiXCR and lists one record per CDR3 protein. The sample shows about 170,000 distinct CDR3 sequences, under 75% of them seen only once. The sequenced material came from sorted CD4+, CD8+, or CD8+CD57+ T cells (not recorded which) from PBMCs. These TCRs come from a human donor in good health. Each CDR3 is given with its conserved first and last residue. The D gene is left open where the match is weak. A row's size may be missing; if present it is once, few, many or a size class.

v_gene	abundance	d_gene	j_gene	CDR3aa	CDR3nt
TRBV2	many	-	TRBJ2-3	CASSAGTSSTDTQYF	TGTGCCAGCAGTGCAGGGACATCTAGCACAGATACGCAGTATTTT
TRBV7-8	-	-	TRBJ1-5	CASSRVGRVRNQPQHF	TGTGCCAGCAGCCGCGTGGGGAGGGTCCGGAATCAGCCCCAGCATTTT
TRBV28	-	-	TRBJ1-5	CASSDAQQYSNQPQHF	TGTGCCAGCAGTGACGCTCAACAGTATAGCAATCAGCCCCAGCATTTT
TRBV7-2	once	-	TRBJ2-1	CASSPLLGDIGVNEQFF	TGTGCCAGCAGCCCCCTCCTGGGGGACATAGGAGTGAATGAGCAGTTCTTC
TRBV20-1	-	TRBD1	TRBJ1-2	CSARDRDNYGYTF	TGCAGTGCTAGGGACAGGGACAACTATGGCTACACCTTC
TRBV24-1	-	-	TRBJ1-4	CATSGAGSEKLFF	TGTGCCACCAGTGGGGCAGGTAGTGAAAAACTGTTTTTT
TRBV20-1	-	-	TRBJ1-6	CSATDSHNSPLHF	TGCAGTGCCACGGACAGCCATAATTCACCCCTCCACTTT
TRBV15	many	-	TRBJ2-5	CATSRDSRIQETQYF	TGTGCCACCAGCAGAGATTCACGGATCCAAGAGACCCAGTACTTC
TRBV2	-	-	TRBJ2-5	CASSDPSRTQYF	TGTGCCAGCAGTGATCCCAGTCGGACCCAGTACTTC
TRBV6-1	few	TRBD1	TRBJ2-7	CAIRDRAVNEQYF	TGTGCCATCCGAGACAGGGCGGTGAACGAGCAGTACTTC
TRBV7-8	-	-	TRBJ2-1	CASSPGGAWEQFF	TGTGCCAGCAGCCCAGGAGGGGCCTGGGAGCAGTTCTTC
TRBV7-2	-	TRBD1	TRBJ1-2	CASSYGQGVHYGYTF	TGTGCCAGCAGTTACGGACAGGGGGTCCACTATGGCTACACCTTC
TRBV20-1	few	-	TRBJ2-5	CSANVGETQYF	TGCAGTGCCAACGTTGGGGAGACCCAGTACTTC
TRBV29-1	-	-	TRBJ2-7	CSVEGPTGYEQYF	TGCAGCGTTGAAGGGCCCACGGGCTACGAGCAGTACTTC
TRBV9	many	-	TRBJ1-5	CASSVGLAVQPQHF	TGTGCCAGCAGCGTAGGCCTAGCGGTCCAGCCCCAGCATTTT
TRBV7-3	-	TRBD1	TRBJ1-2	CASSWDRGDGYTF	TGTGCCAGCAGCTGGGACAGGGGCGATGGCTACACCTTC
TRBV16	-	TRBD1	TRBJ1-1	CASSRAGQGKTEAFF	TGTGCCAGCAGTAGGGCGGGACAGGGAAAAACTGAAGCTTTCTTT
TRBV2	-	-	TRBJ1-2	CASRDPSSSYGYTF	TGTGCCAGCAGGGACCCATCTTCCAGCTATGGCTACACCTTC
TRBV4-1	many	-	TRBJ2-1	CASSQVRSSHNEQFF	TGCGCCAGCAGCCAAGTAAGGTCCAGCCACAATGAGCAGTTCTTC
TRBV9	-	-	TRBJ2-7	CASSVEGGEQYF	TGTGCCAGCAGCGTAGAGGGGGGCGAGCAGTACTTC